Presented here are 23 T cell receptor beta chains from one specimen sequenced in a study of blood T cells in healthy people across ages. PCR was performed a second time for about 7 to 11 cycles using a sample-barcoded 5' primer and a J-beta primer mix. TCRdb re-analysed the 5' RACE reads in MiXCR, keeping a single row per CDR3 protein. Of 550,000 to 800,000 distinct CDR3 sequences in the sample, approximately 29% were seen once. Material: blood. These receptors all stem from a woman of 80 years or more in good health.

The chain employs TRBV7-9 and TRBJ2-5; D remains ambiguous. V lost 1 base to trimming and J lost 4 bases, with 13 bases between them. The CDR3 totals 15 residues. Germline V gene sequence: CDR1 SEHNR, CDR2 FQNEAQ (reference sequence). The CDR3 here is CASSLGTLSGETQYF. The CDR3 bases are TGTGCCAGCAGCTTAGGAACTCTAAGTGGAGAGACCCAGTACTTC.

With regard to this clonotype: This could be a read error, since a much larger clone is one nucleotide away. The chain joins TRBV7-2 to TRBJ1-2; 9 bases are shared with TRBD1. The V and J ends lost 8 bases and 2 bases, in that order; junction bases with no gene match: 9. Germline V CDR1 and CDR2: SGHTA, FQGNSA. The CDR3 has 15 amino acids. The CDR3 sequence is CASGRLQGANYGYTF. CDR3 in DNA: TGTGCCAGCGGCCGGTTACAGGGGGCGAACTATGGCTACACCTTC. Looking up the rest from reference TRBV7-2 and TRBJ1-2 gives the full variable domain: GAGVSQSPSNKVTEKGKDVELRCDPISGHTALYWYRQSLGQGLEFLIYFQGNSAPDKSGLPSDRFSAERTGGSVSTLTIQRTQQEDSAVYLCASGRLQGANYGYTFGSGTRLTVV.

This clonotype appeared many times. The J gene is TRBJ2-1, the V gene TRBV20-1, with D unresolved. Germline CDR1 reads DFQATT; CDR2 reads SNEGSKA (reference sequence). The CDR3 spans 14 residues. V was pared by 3 bases and J by 0 bases, with 9 bases between. For the CDR3, the DNA is TGCAGTGCTAGTGCCCTAAACTCCTACAATGAGCAGTTCTTC. As protein: CSASALNSYNEQFF.

This clonotype was seen many times. The chain is built from TRBV10-3 and TRBJ1-2; 8 positions match TRBD1. This CDR3 is built from 13 residues. The junction had 0 bases not matched to a gene; V was cut back by 3 bases and J by 3 bases. Per germline, CDR1 ENHRY and CDR2 SYGVKD. CDR3 sequence (DNA): TGTGCCATCAGTGAACAGGGGGACTATGGCTACACCTTC. Protein product: CAISEQGDYGYTF.

The table lists this clonotype with many counts. The V gene is TRBV10-3, the J gene TRBJ2-7; possible D gene TRBD2, 5 bases. Germline loops: CDR1 ENHRY, CDR2 SYGVKD. The ends were cut back, 5 bases at V and 3 bases at J, with 11 bases in the middle. The CDR3 consists of 13 residues. CDR3 sequence: CAISFTGDYEQYF. CDR3 bases: TGTGCCATCAGTTTCACCGGGGACTACGAGCAGTACTTC.

The table lists this clonotype with many counts. The chain has TRBV19 and TRBJ2-1; the D gene is possibly TRBD2 (6 bases). V was trimmed by 6 bases and J by 6 bases, leaving 15 bases between them. CDR3 size: 14 residues. Germline V gives CDR1 LNHDA, CDR2 SQIVND (reference sequence). The CDR3 nucleotides are TGTGCCAGTAGGCAAGCGGGTCAGAGCAATGAGCAGTTCTTC. Encoded protein: CASRQAGQSNEQFF.

V usage is TRBV11-2 and J usage is TRBJ2-1, with D unresolved. CDR3 size: 14 residues. Trimming left V 0 bases short and J 7 bases short, with 10 bases between. The germline gives CDR1 SGHAT, CDR2 FQNNGV. As DNA, the CDR3 is TGTGCCAGCAGCTTAGACGCCCAAAGGAATGAGCAGTTCTTC. This translates into CASSLDAQRNEQFF.

This clonotype was seen repeatedly, ten times or more. This chain uses TRBV7-9 with TRBJ2-1; 9 bases map to TRBD2. The CDR3 spans 11 residues. The germline V gene encodes CDR1 SEHNR and CDR2 FQNEAQ (reference sequence). V was pared by 8 bases and J by 9 bases, with 2 bases of the junction left unmatched. The CDR3 coding sequence is TGTGCCAGCCAGCGGGGGGTTGAGCAGTTCTTC. Protein: CASQRGVEQFF.

In this sample, this clonotype turned up many times. The chain combines TRBV7-2 with TRBJ2-1; D possibly corresponds to TRBD2 (7 bases). Germline V gives CDR1 SGHTA, CDR2 FQGNSA. The CDR3 has 15 amino acids. Trimming removed 2 bases from V and 8 bases from J, with 16 bases in between. The chain's CDR3 is CASSLRGGRFDEQFF. CDR3 nucleotides: TGTGCCAGCAGCTTAAGGGGGGGCCGATTCGATGAGCAGTTCTTC.

This clonotype was seen many times. The V call is TRBV10-3, the J call TRBJ2-1; TRBD1 matches 7 bases. The germline V gene encodes CDR1 ENHRY and CDR2 SYGVKD. Losses at the gene ends were 7 bases for V and 8 bases for J; bases not matched to a gene: 8. The CDR3 length is 13 residues. For the CDR3, the DNA is TGTGCCATCAACTCCGGACAGGAGGATGAGCAGTTCTTC. Translation: CAINSGQEDEQFF.

Comments on this clonotype: It may be a read error: a sequence one base away is much more abundant. The chain joins TRBV11-2 to TRBJ2-3; weak D call: TRBD1 (5 bases). Germline CDR1 reads SGHAT; CDR2 reads FQNNGV. V lost 5 bases, J lost 5 bases, and 17 bases lay in between. There are 15 residues in the CDR3. The CDR3 DNA follows: TGTGCCAGCAGCCCCTTGGGTAGGGGCGTAGATACGCAGTATTTT. This codes for CASSPLGRGVDTQYF.

Concerning this clonotype: A much larger clone sits a single nucleotide away, making a read error possible. The chain has TRBV20-1 and TRBJ2-1; the match to TRBD2 covers 8 bases. Germline V CDR1 and CDR2: DFQATT, SNEGSKA (reference sequence). The V gene end was trimmed by 2 bases and the J gene end by 13 bases; junction bases not matched to a gene: 10. The CDR3 consists of 13 residues. CDR3 in DNA: TGCAGTGCTAGAATGCCGGGAGGGGAGACCCAGTTCTTC. Encoded protein: CSARMPGGETQFF.

Concerning this clonotype itself: The junction differs from germline at one of its ends, possibly a read error. The chain employs TRBV12-3 or TRBV12-4 and TRBJ1-6; a possible D gene is TRBD1 (6 bases). This CDR3 spans 15 amino acids. The CDR3 is CAGRGPSGRRSPHHF. DNA of the CDR3: TGTGCCGGCAGGGGCCCATCCGGGAGGAGATCACCCCACCACTTT.

This clonotype was seen only a few times. The chain uses TRBV30 and TRBJ1-6; perhaps TRBD1 as D (6 bases). V was cut by 4 bases and J by 7 bases, with 11 bases left in between. The CDR3 spans 13 residues. Germline CDR1 is GTSNPN and CDR2 is SVGIG (reference sequence). The CDR3 DNA follows: TGTGCCTGGACGCGACAGGTCAATTCACCCCTCCACTTT. Translation gives CAWTRQVNSPLHF.

Many counts were recorded for this clonotype. This chain connects TRBV5-1 to TRBJ2-1; 7 nucleotides line up with TRBD1. V dropped 2 bases and J dropped 9; count of bases not matched to a gene: 14. The CDR3 length is 16 residues. Germline CDR1 reads SGHRS; CDR2 reads YFSETQ. The CDR3 DNA sequence: TGCGCCAGCAGCTTTGGTACGACAGGGTTTATGGGTGAGCAGTTCTTC. The encoded protein is CASSFGTTGFMGEQFF.

The chain links TRBV6-5 to TRBJ2-5, with 7 bases aligning to TRBD2. TRBJ2-7 matches the DNA end more closely, so the J call is doubtful. The germline V gene encodes CDR1 MNHEY and CDR2 SVGAGI. The CDR3 is 16 amino acids. CDR3 protein: CASSWRGLGWSGEQYF. The CDR3, as DNA: TGTGCCAGCAGTTGGAGAGGACTAGGGTGGTCGGGCGAGCAGTACTTC.

The chain has TRBV2 and TRBJ1-2; D unclear. The CDR3 is made up of 12 amino acids. Germline V CDR1 and CDR2: SNHLY, FYNNEI. Trimming pared 4 bases from V and 6 bases from J, leaving 9 bases between. The CDR3 nucleotides are TGTGCCAGCAGTGCCCCAGCTGATGGCTACACCTTC. This codes for CASSAPADGYTF.

The chain joins TRBV6-1 to TRBJ2-5; perhaps TRBD2 as D (5 bases). The CDR3 contains 15 residues. Germline assignment: CDR1 MNHNS and CDR2 SASEGT. V was pared by 4 bases and J by 4 bases, with 16 bases between. Here the CDR3 reads CASSALTTFRETQYF. DNA of the CDR3: TGTGCCAGCAGTGCCTTGACTACTTTCAGAGAGACCCAGTACTTC.

Here the CDR3 reads CASSPWGAQNTIYF. The CDR3, as DNA: TGTGCCAGCAGCCCCTGGGGGGCGCAGAACACCATATATTTT. The genes are TRBV27 and TRBJ1-3; possibly TRBD1 for D (6 bases). The length of the CDR3 is 14 residues. V was clipped by 6 bases and J by 7 bases, with 16 bases between them. CDR1 is MNHEY, CDR2 SMNVEV, per germline (reference sequence).

A few counts support this clonotype. The J gene is TRBJ1-2, the V gene TRBV29-1, with D hard to call. Germline CDR1 reads SQVTM; CDR2 reads ANQGSEA. The CDR3 extends over 13 amino acids. With 4 bases removed from V and 0 bases from J, the gap between germline ends came to 9 bases. The CDR3 sequence is CSVVQTTNYGYTF. In DNA, the CDR3 is TGCAGCGTTGTTCAGACAACTAACTATGGCTACACCTTC. Full variable domain (remainder filled in from reference TRBV29-1 and TRBJ1-2): SAVISQKPSRDICQRGTSLTIQCQVDSQVTMMFWYRQQPGQSLTLIATANQGSEATYESGFVIDKFPISRPNLTFSTLTVSNMSPEDSSIYLCSVVQTTNYGYTFGSGTRLTVV.

The sample holds many counts of this clonotype. This CDR3 reads CASSAGGTGNNEQFF. The CDR3, as DNA: TGTGCCAGCAGCGCCGGGGGGACAGGGAACAATGAGCAGTTCTTC. The chain employs TRBV5-4 and TRBJ2-1; 9 bases are a match to TRBD1. J gave up 5 bases and V 4 bases, and 7 bases lay outside the gene matches. The CDR3 totals 15 residues. Germline CDR1 SGHNT, CDR2 YYREEE (reference sequence).

This clonotype was counted many times. V usage is TRBV5-6 and J usage is TRBJ2-5; 11 positions agree with TRBD2. Trimming cost V 3 bases and J 3 bases; bases outside gene matches: 4. Looked up from germline, CDR1 is SGHDT and CDR2 is YYEEEE. This CDR3 region has 15 residues. Here the CDR3 DNA reads TGTGCCAGCAGCTGGGGGACTAGCGGTAAAGAGACCCAGTACTTC. It codes for CASSWGTSGKETQYF.

In this sample, this clonotype turned up many times. This chain joins TRBV20-1 and TRBJ1-6; D gene ambiguous. The germline CDR1 and CDR2 sequences are DFQATT and SNEGSKA (reference sequence). Trimming pared 0 bases from V and 0 bases from J, leaving 12 bases between. The CDR3 length is 17 residues. This chain's CDR3 is CSARDLREGSYNSPLHF. CDR3 nucleotides: TGCAGTGCTAGAGATCTGCGGGAAGGCTCCTATAATTCACCCCTCCACTTT.